Sequencing of this T cell receptor (beta chain) was carried out in a study of T-cell reconstitution after alpha-beta-depleted transplantation in children (dated by TCRdb to 2015 to 2016). About the investigation overall: Using TCR repertoire profiling, the study followed T-cell immune reconstitution in a quantitative way in children after TCRalphabeta/CD19-depleted allogeneic hematopoietic cell transplantation.

The table lists this clonotype with a few counts. Its antigen remains unidentified. The sample holds no much larger clone one base away, and base qualities are not on file. The CDR3 contains 15 residues, cysteine and phenylalanine counted. Here the CDR3 DNA is all that survives: 45 bases in frame from base 1. Trimming removed 0 bases from V and 5 bases from J; the gene matches leave 6 bases unexplained. CDR1 LGHNA and CDR2 YNFKEQ were looked up in the germline V gene. The treatment or condition label, read with the paper, signifies: allogeneic hematopoietic cell transplantation with graft depleted of TCRalphabeta T cells and CD19 B cells. Transplant recipients were children who received TCRalphabeta/CD19-depleted allogeneic hematopoietic cell grafts. The method was PCR. Sequencing was performed on an Illumina HiSeq 2500. To normalize quantification of the TCRbeta repertoire, the TCR libraries were built with molecular barcoding that relied on unique molecular identifiers. The raw public data were reprocessed by TCRdb itself: fastp quality trimming at Q25, MiXCR clonotype calling, in-frame beta chains only. Each CDR3 protein gets just one entry, which takes the most common genes and DNA from the rows behind it. For this sample there are about 980,000 distinct CDR3 sequences; around 30% appear just once. In total, the top ten clones hold roughly 31% of the sample.

Study-wide conclusions, independent of this receptor: In some patients, high TCRbeta diversity at day 60 was attributed to recipient T cells and intrathymic progenitors that had survived conditioning. Hyperexpanded clone frequencies declined over subsequent months; after one year, T-cell counts and TCRbeta diversity were mostly attributed to newly produced T cells. Apparently early alphabetaT-cell count recovery about two months after transplant reportedly relied on only several hundred rapidly expanded clones derived from non-depleted graft cells.

The chain joins TRBV4-2 to TRBJ2-7; 8 central nucleotides agree with TRBD2. The sample was PBMCs, mostly from graft donor cells, taken 360 days after TCRalphabeta/CD19-depleted stem cell transplant. The clonotype comes from a boy younger than two who had a stem cell transplant for SCID, so the T cells may come from the graft donor. The CDR3 loop reads CASSQERLATNEQYF. The DNA sequence follows: TGTGCCAGCAGCCAAGAACGACTAGCGACGAACGAGCAGTACTTC.